These 27 T cell receptor beta chains were all obtained from the same sample, sequenced in a study of graft-versus-host responses after intestinal transplantation. What these receptors recognize is not known. Sequencing used immunoSEQ multiplex PCR; TCRdb keeps in-frame clones, though not all of them. The table includes over 65,000 clones, around 93% detected once. Sequenced here: unstimulated CD8+ T cells sorted from spleen or lymph node cells, sampled before transplant. The receptors derive from a human donor who was the organ donor for an intestinal transplant.

The chain links TRBV7-9 to TRBJ2-2; D is tentatively TRBD1 or TRBD2 (6 bases each). CDR3 size: 17 residues. Trimming took off 2 bases at V and 4 bases at J, with 17 bases between the two ends. Germline V gives CDR1 SEHNR, CDR2 FQNEAQ (reference sequence). This CDR3 reads CASSLCIGGLCTGELFF. In DNA form, the CDR3 reads TGTGCCAGCAGCTTATGTATAGGGGGGTTGTGCACCGGGGAGCTGTTTTTT.

The chain couples TRBV2 to TRBJ1-6; D is undetermined. Germline V gene data show CDR1 as SNHLY and CDR2 as FYNNEI. The CDR3 totals 15 residues. Trimming shortened V by 5 bases and J by 0 bases, and 8 bases separated the two germline ends. CDR3 DNA sequence: TGTGCCAGCAGTCCGACTAGCTCCTATAATTCACCCCTCCACTTT. It translates to CASSPTSSYNSPLHF.

This chain joins TRBV5-4 and TRBJ1-2; D remains ambiguous. Trimming took off 3 bases at V and 3 bases at J, with 15 bases between the two ends. CDR1 and CDR2 from the germline V gene are SGHNT and YYREEE (reference sequence). The CDR3 totals 15 residues. CDR3 sequence (DNA): TGTGCCAGCAGCTCGAAATTTCAGGTGGACTATGGCTACACCTTC. Translation: CASSSKFQVDYGYTF.

The V call is TRBV11-2, the J call TRBJ2-2; D uncertain. Germline CDR1 reads SGHAT; CDR2 reads FQNNGV. Trimming removed 2 bases at V and 6 bases at J, with 4 bases between. The CDR3 covers 12 residues. CDR3 sequence reads: CASSLYSGELFF. The CDR3 region has the DNA TGTGCCAGCAGCTTATACTCCGGGGAGCTGTTTTTT.

This chain uses TRBV19 with TRBJ1-5; no firm D call. Trimming removed 6 bases from V and 7 bases from J, with 13 bases in between. Germline CDR1 LNHDA, CDR2 SQIVND (reference sequence). The CDR3 is 13 residues long. In DNA form, the CDR3 reads TGTGCCAGTAGCGTCGGAGGGTCCCAGCCCCAGCATTTT. Its translation is CASSVGGSQPQHF.

This sequence joins TRBV19 and TRBJ1-5; D unclear. This CDR3 contains 15 residues. Looked up from germline, CDR1 is LNHDA and CDR2 is SQIVND (reference sequence). The V end lost 7 bases, the J end lost 4 bases, and 17 bases lay between the germline ends. The CDR3 DNA reads as TGTGCCAGTAAACCTGGAGGAGGCGGTAATCAGCCCCAGCATTTT. As protein: CASKPGGGGNQPQHF.

The J gene is TRBJ1-1, the V gene TRBV7-9, with TRBD1 matching 7 bases. The length of the CDR3 is 16 residues. V lost 6 bases to trimming and J lost 10 bases; unmatched junction nucleotides: 20. Looked up from germline, CDR1 is SEHNR and CDR2 is FQNEAQ (reference sequence). CDR3 in DNA: TGTGCCAGCAGAAGTGCCTCGGACAGGTCTCCGAGTGGAGCTTTCTTT. It is translated as CASRSASDRSPSGAFF.

The chain carries TRBV29-1 and TRBJ1-4; no clear D gene. The germline CDR1 and CDR2 sequences are SQVTM and ANQGSEA. V lost 6 bases and J lost 10, with 12 bases in between. The CDR3 covers 11 residues. CDR3 bases: TGCAGCGTGCTCGTTCTGGGAAAACTGTTTTTT. Translation: CSVLVLGKLFF.

This clone occurred once. The chain recombines TRBV29-1 with TRBJ2-7; tentative D call: TRBD1 (6 bases). The CDR3 loop spans 13 amino acids. V was cut by 4 bases and J by 0 bases, with 10 bases left in between. Germline lookup yields CDR1 SQVTM and CDR2 ANQGSEA. The CDR3 coding sequence is TGCAGCGTTGCAGGGGCCTCCTCCTACGAGCAGTACTTC. This sequence encodes CSVAGASSYEQYF.

The chain carries TRBV5-4 and TRBJ2-7; D remains ambiguous. The ends were cut back, 0 bases at V and 5 bases at J, with 15 bases in the middle. This CDR3 region has 15 residues. Germline V gene lookup returns CDR1 SGHNT and CDR2 YYREEE (reference sequence). DNA for the CDR3: TGTGCCAGCAGCTTGGCCAACCGTGGGGTCGACGAGCAGTACTTC. Translation gives CASSLANRGVDEQYF.

This rearrangement joins TRBV7-9 to TRBJ2-3; TRBD2 matches 14 bases. The CDR3 spans 19 residues. V shed 4 bases and J 0 bases; nucleotides not matched to a gene: 9. CDR1 is SEHNR, CDR2 FQNEAQ, per germline (reference sequence). Here the CDR3 DNA reads TGTGCCAGCAGCTCCTGGACTAGCGGGGGGCGCTTAAGCACAGATACGCAGTATTTT. The encoded protein is CASSSWTSGGRLSTDTQYF.

The chain combines TRBV5-1 with TRBJ2-1; 11 bases are shared with TRBD2. Germline V gene lookup returns CDR1 SGHRS and CDR2 YFSETQ. V dropped 4 bases and J dropped 5; count of bases not matched to a gene: 5. The CDR3 totals 15 residues. CDR3 residues: CASSPGLADNNEQFF. CDR3 nucleotide sequence: TGCGCCAGCAGCCCGGGACTAGCGGACAACAATGAGCAGTTCTTC.

The chain links TRBV7-2 to TRBJ2-3; TRBD2 matches 7 bases. Germline CDR1 SGHTA, CDR2 FQGNSA. V lost 1 base to trimming and J lost 2 bases; unmatched junction nucleotides: 3. The CDR3 runs 15 residues. The DNA of the CDR3 is TGTGCCAGCAGCTTAGTGGGGGGGGACACAGATACGCAGTATTTT. Encoded protein: CASSLVGGDTDTQYF.

CDR3 nucleotide sequence: TGTGCCTGCAAGGACATCTATGGCTACACCTTC. The encoded protein is CACKDIYGYTF. This chain uses TRBV6-1 with TRBJ1-2, with D possibly TRBD1 on 5 matching bases. Trimming removed 11 bases from V and 4 bases from J, with 11 bases in between. This CDR3 is 11 amino acids long. Germline lookup yields CDR1 MNHNS and CDR2 SASEGT.

The chain combines TRBV2 with TRBJ2-5, with 13 bases aligning to TRBD2. CDR1 and CDR2 from the germline V gene are SNHLY and FYNNEI. V shed 3 bases and J 5 bases; nucleotides not matched to a gene: 9. The CDR3 is made up of 17 amino acids. The CDR3 DNA reads as TGTGCCAGCAGTGACAAACCGGGACTAGCGGGAAGGGAGACCCAGTACTTC. Translating it yields CASSDKPGLAGRETQYF.

The V gene is TRBV11-2, the J gene TRBJ1-6, with TRBD1 matching 9 bases. Per germline, CDR1 SGHAT and CDR2 FQNNGV. The CDR3 runs to 17 residues. J gave up 7 bases and V 7 bases, and 14 bases lay outside the gene matches. This chain's CDR3 is CASTLPPDRGYNSPLHF. The CDR3 DNA is TGTGCCAGCACCCTTCCCCCGGACAGGGGTTACAATTCACCCCTCCACTTT. The variable domain in full, with the rest retrieved from reference TRBV11-2 and TRBJ1-6, is EAGVAQSPRYKIIEKRQSVAFWCNPISGHATLYWYQQILGQGPKLLIQFQNNGVVDDSQLPKDRFSAERLKGVDSTLKIQPAKLEDSAVYLCASTLPPDRGYNSPLHFGNGTRLTVT.

The chain has TRBV19 and TRBJ2-1; D call uncertain. The CDR3 has 13 amino acids. V was shortened by 3 bases and J by 3 bases, with 6 bases between the two germline ends. Germline V gene lookup returns CDR1 LNHDA and CDR2 SQIVND (reference sequence). The CDR3, as DNA: TGTGCCAGTAGTATGGTGGGCTACAATGAGCAGTTCTTC. Translation gives CASSMVGYNEQFF.

Written as DNA, the CDR3 is TGTGCCAGTGGTAGCGGGAGGTACAATGAGCAGTTCTTC. Translating it yields CASGSGRYNEQFF. This chain joins TRBV19 and TRBJ2-1, with 10 bases aligning to TRBD2. Germline V gene sequence: CDR1 LNHDA, CDR2 SQIVND (reference sequence). The V and J ends lost 8 bases and 4 bases, in that order; junction bases with no gene match: 2. The length of the CDR3 is 13 residues.

The chain links TRBV7-9 to TRBJ1-1; 7 bases align to TRBD1. Germline loops: CDR1 SEHNR, CDR2 FQNEAQ (reference sequence). The CDR3 loop spans 15 amino acids. J gave up 0 bases and V 5 bases, and 6 bases lay outside the gene matches. The CDR3, as DNA: TGTGCCAGCAGCACTCAGACAGGGTTGAACACTGAAGCTTTCTTT. Encoded protein: CASSTQTGLNTEAFF.

This chain connects TRBV4-1 to TRBJ2-1; D gene ambiguous. The CDR3 extends over 12 amino acids. V gave up 3 bases and J gave up 5 bases, with 5 bases separating them. Germline CDR1 reads MGHRA; CDR2 reads YSYEKL. The CDR3 loop reads CASSQSDNEQFF. The CDR3 DNA reads TGCGCCAGCAGCCAGTCAGACAATGAGCAGTTCTTC.

The chain has TRBV19 and TRBJ2-7; D could derive from TRBD1 or TRBD2 (6 bases each). Germline values: CDR1 LNHDA, CDR2 SQIVND (reference sequence). Between the trimmed V and J ends, which lost 9 bases and 3 bases, there was a span of 21 bases. CDR3 size: 15 residues. CDR3 sequence (DNA): TGTGCCAGCGCCCCGGGGGCAGGGCTCTTCTACGAGCAGTACTTC. Translated, it gives CASAPGAGLFYEQYF.

J is TRBJ1-1 and V is TRBV29-1; D is undetermined. The CDR3 loop spans 11 amino acids. In germline, CDR1 is SQVTM, CDR2 ANQGSEA. V was cut by 3 bases and J by 5 bases, with 7 bases left in between. The DNA of the CDR3 is TGCAGCGTTGAGGTAGGGACTGAAGCTTTCTTT. Translation gives CSVEVGTEAFF.

The genes are TRBV30 and TRBJ1-6; D gene unclear. From germline, CDR1 is GTSNPN and CDR2 SVGIG (reference sequence). Trimming took 5 bases from V and 6 from J, leaving 11 bases between them. The CDR3 runs 13 residues. This CDR3 reads CAWPRTGNSPLHF. For the CDR3, the DNA is TGTGCCTGGCCGCGGACGGGTAATTCACCCCTCCACTTT.

Only a few counts were recorded for this clone. This rearrangement joins TRBV19 to TRBJ1-1, with a possible D match to TRBD1 (6 bases). Germline V lookup: CDR1 LNHDA, CDR2 SQIVND (reference sequence). V was trimmed by 3 bases and J by 3 bases, leaving 14 bases between them. This CDR3 contains 15 residues. In nucleotides, the CDR3 is TGTGCCAGTAGTATCGACACAGGGTTGGACACTGAAGCTTTCTTT. It codes for CASSIDTGLDTEAFF.

The V gene is TRBV30, the J gene TRBJ2-2; D not resolved. The CDR3 runs to 10 residues. Germline CDR1 is GTSNPN and CDR2 is SVGIG (reference sequence). V lost 7 bases and J lost 6, with 6 bases in between. Here the CDR3 DNA reads TGTGCCTACGACGCCGGGGAGCTGTTTTTT. Its protein is CAYDAGELFF. The full variable domain, its missing parts supplied by reference TRBV30 and TRBJ2-2, is SQTIHQWPATLVQPVGSPLSLECTVEGTSNPNLYWYRQAAGRGLQLLFYSVGIGQISSEVPQNLSASRPQDRQFILSSKKLLLSDSGFYLCAYDAGELFFGEGSRLTVL.

The chain has TRBV28 and TRBJ2-5; 8 nucleotides agree with TRBD1. CDR1 and CDR2 from the germline V gene are MDHEN and SYDVKM. V was clipped by 3 bases and J by 2 bases; unmatched bases: 5. The CDR3 totals 15 residues. CDR3 in amino acids: CASSFFWDRQETQYF. DNA for the CDR3: TGTGCCAGCAGTTTTTTTTGGGACAGGCAAGAGACCCAGTACTTC.

The chain has TRBV6-1 and TRBJ2-2; D is ambiguous. The CDR3 runs to 14 residues. Germline CDR1 is MNHNS and CDR2 is SASEGT. The germline V and J ends were trimmed by 3 bases and 4 bases, with 9 bases remaining between them. The CDR3 loop is CASSEWSITGELFF. In nucleotides, the CDR3 is TGTGCCAGCAGTGAGTGGAGTATCACCGGGGAGCTGTTTTTT.